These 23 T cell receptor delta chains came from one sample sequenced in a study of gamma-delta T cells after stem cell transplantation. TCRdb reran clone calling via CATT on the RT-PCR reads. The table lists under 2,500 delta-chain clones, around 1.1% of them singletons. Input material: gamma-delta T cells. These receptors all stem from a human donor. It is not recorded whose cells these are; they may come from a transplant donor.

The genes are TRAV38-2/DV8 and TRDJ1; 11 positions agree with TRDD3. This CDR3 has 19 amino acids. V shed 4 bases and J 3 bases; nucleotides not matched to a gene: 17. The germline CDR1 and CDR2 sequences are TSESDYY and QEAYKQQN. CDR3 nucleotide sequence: TGTGCTTATAGGGTACTTTCCTACTCCTGGGGGATACAGGCCGATAAACTCATCTTT. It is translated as CAYRVLSYSWGIQADKLIF.

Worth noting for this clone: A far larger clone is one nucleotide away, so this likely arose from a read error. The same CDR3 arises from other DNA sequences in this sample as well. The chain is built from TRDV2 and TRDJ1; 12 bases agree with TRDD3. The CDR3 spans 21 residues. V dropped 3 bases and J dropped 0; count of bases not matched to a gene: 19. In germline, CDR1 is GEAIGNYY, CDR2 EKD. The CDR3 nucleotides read TGTGCCTGTGACCCTCTGGGGGATACGCGCGGGAAAGGGATTTACACCGATAAACTCATCTTT. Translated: CACDPLGDTRGKGIYTDKLIF.

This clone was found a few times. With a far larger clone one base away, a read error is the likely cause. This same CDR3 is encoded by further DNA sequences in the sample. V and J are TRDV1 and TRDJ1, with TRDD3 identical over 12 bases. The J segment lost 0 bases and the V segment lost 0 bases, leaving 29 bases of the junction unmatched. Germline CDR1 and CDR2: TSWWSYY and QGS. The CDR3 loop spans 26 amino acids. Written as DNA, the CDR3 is TGTGCTCTTGGGGAACTGAGCCTGGCCCCCGGGGACTGGGGGATACTCGAAGGATTACACACCGATAAACTCATCTTT. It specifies CALGELSLAPGDWGILEGLHTDKLIF.

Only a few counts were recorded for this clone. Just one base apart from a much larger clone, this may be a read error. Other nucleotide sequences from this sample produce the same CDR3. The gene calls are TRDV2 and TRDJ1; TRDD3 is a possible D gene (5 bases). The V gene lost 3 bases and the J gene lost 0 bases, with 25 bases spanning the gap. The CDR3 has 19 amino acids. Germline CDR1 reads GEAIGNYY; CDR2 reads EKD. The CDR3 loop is CACDALTPRLGRDTDKLIF. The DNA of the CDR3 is TGTGCCTGTGACGCTTTAACTCCCCGCCTGGGACGCGACACCGATAAACTCATCTTT.

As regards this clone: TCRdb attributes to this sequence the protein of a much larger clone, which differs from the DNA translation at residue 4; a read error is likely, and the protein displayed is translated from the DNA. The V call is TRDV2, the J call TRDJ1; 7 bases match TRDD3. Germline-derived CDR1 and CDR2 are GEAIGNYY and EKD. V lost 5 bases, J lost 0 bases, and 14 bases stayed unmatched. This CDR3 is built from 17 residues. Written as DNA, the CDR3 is TGTGCCTGTGTCACGATGGGAGCTGGGGGCTACACCGATAAACTCATCTTT. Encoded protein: CACVTMGAGGYTDKLIF.

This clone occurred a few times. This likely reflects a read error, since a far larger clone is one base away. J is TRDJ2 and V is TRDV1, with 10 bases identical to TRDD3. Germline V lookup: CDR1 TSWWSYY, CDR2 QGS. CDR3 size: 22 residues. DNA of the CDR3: TGTGCTCTTGGGGAACTCTGGGACCCCTGGGGGATAGACCCCTCTTTGACAGTACAACTCTTCTTT. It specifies CALGELWDPWGIDPSLTVQLFF.

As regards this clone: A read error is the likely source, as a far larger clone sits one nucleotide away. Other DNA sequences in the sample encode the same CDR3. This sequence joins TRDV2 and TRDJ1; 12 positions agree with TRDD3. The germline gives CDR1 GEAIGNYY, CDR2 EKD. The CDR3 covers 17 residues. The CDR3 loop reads CACDTLGDTGYTDKLIF. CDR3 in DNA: TGTGCCTGTGACACACTGGGGGATACTGGTTATACCGATAAACTCATTTTT.

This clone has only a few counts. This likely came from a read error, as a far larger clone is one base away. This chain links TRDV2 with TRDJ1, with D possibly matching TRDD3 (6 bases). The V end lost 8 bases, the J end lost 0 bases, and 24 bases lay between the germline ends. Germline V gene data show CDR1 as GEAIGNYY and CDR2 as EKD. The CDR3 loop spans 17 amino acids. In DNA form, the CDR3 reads TGTGCCTATGAACCCCTAGGGGATGGGCTCGACACCGATAAACTCATCTTT. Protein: CAYEPLGDGLDTDKLIF.

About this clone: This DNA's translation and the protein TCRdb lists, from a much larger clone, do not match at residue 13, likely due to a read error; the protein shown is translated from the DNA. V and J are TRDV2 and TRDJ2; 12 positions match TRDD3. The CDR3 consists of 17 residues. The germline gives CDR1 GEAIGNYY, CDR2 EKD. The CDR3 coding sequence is TGTGCCTGTGACCGATTACTGGGGGATACCGGGACAACACAACTCTTCTTT. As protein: CACDRLLGDTGTTQLFF.

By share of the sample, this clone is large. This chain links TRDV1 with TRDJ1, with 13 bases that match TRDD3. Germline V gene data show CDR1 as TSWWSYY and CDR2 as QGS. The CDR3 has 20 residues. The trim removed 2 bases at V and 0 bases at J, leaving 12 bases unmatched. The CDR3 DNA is TGTGCTCTTGGGGAAAGGCCCTTAGACTGGGGGATACGTTACACCGATAAACTCATCTTT. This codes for CALGERPLDWGIRYTDKLIF.

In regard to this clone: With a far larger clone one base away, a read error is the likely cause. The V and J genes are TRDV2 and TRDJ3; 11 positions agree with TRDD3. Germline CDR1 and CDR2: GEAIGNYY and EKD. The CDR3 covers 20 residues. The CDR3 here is CACDTFELGDSSWDTQQMFF. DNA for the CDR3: TGTGCCTGTGACACCTTCGAACTGGGGGATAGTTCCTGGGACACCCAACAGATGTTTTTC.

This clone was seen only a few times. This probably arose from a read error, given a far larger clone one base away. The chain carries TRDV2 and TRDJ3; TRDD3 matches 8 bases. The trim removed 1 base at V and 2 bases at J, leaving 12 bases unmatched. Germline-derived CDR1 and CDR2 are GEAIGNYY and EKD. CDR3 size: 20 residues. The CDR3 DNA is TGTGCCTGTGACACGGTTGGGGGATCGTCGAGCGCCTGGGACACCCGACAGATGTTTTTC. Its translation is CACDTVGGSSSAWDTRQMFF.

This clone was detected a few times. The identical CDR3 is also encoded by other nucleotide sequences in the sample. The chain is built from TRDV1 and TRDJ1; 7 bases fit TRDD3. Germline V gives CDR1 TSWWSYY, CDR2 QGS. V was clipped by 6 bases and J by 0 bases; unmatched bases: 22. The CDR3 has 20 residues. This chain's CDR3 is CALGYPWGGYAEEYTDKLIF. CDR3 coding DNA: TGTGCTCTTGGTTATCCATGGGGAGGATACGCCGAAGAGTACACCGATAAACTCATCTTT.

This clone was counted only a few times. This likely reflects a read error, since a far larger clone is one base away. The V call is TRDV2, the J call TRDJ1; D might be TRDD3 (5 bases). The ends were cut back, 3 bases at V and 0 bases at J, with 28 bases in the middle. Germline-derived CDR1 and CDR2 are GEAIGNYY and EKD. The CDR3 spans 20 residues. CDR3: CACDAVKPPGSSSYTDKLIF. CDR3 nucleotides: TGTGCCTGTGACGCCGTCAAGCCCCCGGGATCTTCATCGTACACCGATAAACTCATCTTT.

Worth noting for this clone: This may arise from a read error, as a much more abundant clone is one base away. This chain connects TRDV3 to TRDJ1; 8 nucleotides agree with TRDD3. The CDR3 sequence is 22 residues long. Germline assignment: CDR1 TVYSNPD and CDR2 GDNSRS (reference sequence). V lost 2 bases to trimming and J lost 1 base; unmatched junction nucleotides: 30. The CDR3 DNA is TGTGCCTTTTCACATGCCACACTGGGGGCTACATCCGATTCGGGGTGCACCGATAAACTCATCTTT. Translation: CAFSHATLGATSDSGCTDKLIF.

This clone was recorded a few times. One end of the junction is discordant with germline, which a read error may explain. CDR3 DNA: TGTGCCTGTGACACCCTATTTCCTAATCTGGGGGATGCGATCCCCTCGTACACCGATAAACCCATCTTT. It encodes CACDTLFPNLGDAIPSYTDKPIF. The V call is TRDV2, the J call TRDJ1; 9 bases fit TRDD3. The length of the CDR3 is 23 residues. Germline values: CDR1 GEAIGNYY, CDR2 EKD.

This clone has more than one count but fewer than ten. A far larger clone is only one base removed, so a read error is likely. The CDR3 loop reads CARDTLGFTDKLIF. The CDR3 region has the DNA TGTGCCCGTGACACGCTGGGGTTCACCGATAAACTCATCTTT. The chain uses TRDV2 and TRDJ1; a possible D gene is TRDD3 (6 bases). This CDR3 is 14 amino acids long. In germline, CDR1 is GEAIGNYY, CDR2 EKD.

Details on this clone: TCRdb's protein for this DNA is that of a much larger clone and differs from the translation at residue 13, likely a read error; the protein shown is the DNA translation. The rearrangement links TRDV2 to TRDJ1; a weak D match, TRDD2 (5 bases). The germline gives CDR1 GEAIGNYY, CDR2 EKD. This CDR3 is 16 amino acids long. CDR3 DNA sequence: TGTGCCTGTGACACCCTTACCCTTCAAAACACCGATAGACTCATCTTT. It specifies CACDTLTLQNTDRLIF.

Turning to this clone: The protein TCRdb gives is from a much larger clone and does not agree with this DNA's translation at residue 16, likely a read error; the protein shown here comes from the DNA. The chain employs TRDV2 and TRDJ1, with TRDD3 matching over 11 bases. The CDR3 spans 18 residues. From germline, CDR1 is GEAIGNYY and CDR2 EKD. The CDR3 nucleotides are TGTGCCTGTGACTCCCTTGGGGGATACGCCCCGTTCGGAGATAAACCCATCTTT. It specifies CACDSLGGYAPFGDKPIF.

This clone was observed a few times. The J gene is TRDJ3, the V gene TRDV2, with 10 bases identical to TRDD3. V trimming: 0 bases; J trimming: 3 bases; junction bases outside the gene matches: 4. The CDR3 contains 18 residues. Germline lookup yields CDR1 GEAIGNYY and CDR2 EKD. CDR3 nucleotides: TGTGCCTGTGACACCGGGGGATACGCGAACTGGGACACCCGACAGATGTTTTTC. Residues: CACDTGGYANWDTRQMFF.

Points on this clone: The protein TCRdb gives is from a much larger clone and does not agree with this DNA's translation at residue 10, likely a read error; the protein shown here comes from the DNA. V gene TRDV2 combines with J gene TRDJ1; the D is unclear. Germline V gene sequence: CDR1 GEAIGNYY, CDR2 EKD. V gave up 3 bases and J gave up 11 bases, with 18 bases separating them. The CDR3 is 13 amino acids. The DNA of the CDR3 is TGTGCCTGTGACCCGTTGAGGGAGACTAATCTCATCTTT. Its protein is CACDPLRETNLIF.

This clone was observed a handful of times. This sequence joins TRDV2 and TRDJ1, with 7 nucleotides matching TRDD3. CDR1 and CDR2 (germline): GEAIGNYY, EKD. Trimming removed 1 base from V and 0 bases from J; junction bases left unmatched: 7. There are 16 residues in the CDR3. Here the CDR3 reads CACDTLGGRHTDKLIF. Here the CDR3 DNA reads TGTGCCTGTGACACGCTGGGGGGCCGACACACCGATAAACTCATCTTT.

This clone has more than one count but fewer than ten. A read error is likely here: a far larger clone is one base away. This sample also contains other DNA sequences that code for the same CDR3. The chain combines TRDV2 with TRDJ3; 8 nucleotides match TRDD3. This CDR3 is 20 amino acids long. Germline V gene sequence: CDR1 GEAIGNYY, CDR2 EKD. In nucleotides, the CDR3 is TGTGCCTGCGACACGGTTGGGGGATCGTCGAGCTCCTGGGACACCCGACAGATGTTTTTC. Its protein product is CACDTVGGSSSSWDTRQMFF.